One sample yielded the 8 T cell receptor beta chains listed below, sequenced in a study of radiotherapy plus CTLA-4 blockade in lung cancer. Profiling relied on immunoSEQ multiplex PCR, and the TCRdb table lists in-frame clones only, not all of them. The sample yields roughly 55,000 clones, 72% seen once. The sequences come from peripheral blood, collected from a patient treated with radiotherapy plus ipilimumab. These receptors were collected from a human donor with non-small cell lung cancer whose response to radiotherapy plus ipilimumab could not be evaluated.

This chain links TRBV28 with TRBJ2-1, with D possibly TRBD2 on 5 matching bases. The V gene lost 4 bases and the J gene lost 6 bases, with 13 bases spanning the gap. CDR1 and CDR2 (germline): MDHEN, SYDVKM. The CDR3 is 14 amino acids. As DNA, the CDR3 is TGTGCCAGCAGTTCGGCGGGTGCCCGCAATGAGCAGTTCTTC. Translation gives CASSSAGARNEQFF.

The rearrangement links TRBV7-6 to TRBJ2-1; 10 positions agree with TRBD2. After removal of 5 bases from V and 5 bases from J, the junction contained 12 bases not matched to a gene. This CDR3 has 17 amino acids. Germline lookup yields CDR1 SGHVS and CDR2 FNYEAQ. The CDR3 DNA reads TGTGCCAGCAGCCTACACCTAGCGGGAGTAACCCACAATGAGCAGTTCTTC. This codes for CASSLHLAGVTHNEQFF.

The J gene is TRBJ2-3, the V gene TRBV5-1; TRBD2 agrees at 14 bases. This CDR3 is 14 amino acids long. Germline CDR1 and CDR2: SGHRS and YFSETQ. V shed 7 bases, J shed 4 bases, and the junction held 2 bases outside the gene matches. CDR3: CASGTSGGADTQYF. As DNA, the CDR3 is TGCGCCAGCGGGACTAGCGGGGGAGCAGATACGCAGTATTTT.

The J gene is TRBJ1-3, the V gene TRBV19; D might be TRBD1 (6 bases). V was shortened by 7 bases and J by 0 bases, with 10 bases between the two germline ends. CDR1 is LNHDA, CDR2 SQIVND, per germline (reference sequence). CDR3 length: 14 residues. The CDR3 spells CASTRGLSGNTIYF. The CDR3 DNA reads TGTGCCAGTACCAGGGGCCTCTCTGGAAACACCATATATTTT.

This chain links TRBV10-3 with TRBJ2-5, with D possibly being TRBD1 (6 bases). Trimming stripped 2 bases from V and 2 bases from J, with 9 bases between. Germline V CDR1 and CDR2: ENHRY, SYGVKD. CDR3 length: 14 amino acids. CDR3 sequence (DNA): TGTGCCATCAGTGAGAGGCAGGGGCAAGAGACCCAGTACTTC. Translating gives CAISERQGQETQYF.

V gene TRBV11-3 combines with J gene TRBJ2-7; TRBD2 matches at 13 bases. V shed 1 base, J shed 2 bases, and the junction held 2 bases outside the gene matches. Germline V lookup: CDR1 SGHNT, CDR2 YENEEA. CDR3 length: 16 residues. The DNA of the CDR3 is TGTGCCAGCAGCTTAGCCGGACTAGCGGGAGCCTACGAGCAGTACTTC. Protein sequence: CASSLAGLAGAYEQYF. Together with reference TRBV11-3 and TRBJ2-7, the CDR3 gives the full variable domain: EAGVVQSPRYKIIEKKQPVAFWCNPISGHNTLYWYLQNLGQGPELLIRYENEEAVDDSQLPKDRFSAERLKGVDSTLKIQPAELGDSAVYLCASSLAGLAGAYEQYFGPGTRLTVT.

V gene TRBV11-2 combines with J gene TRBJ1-2, with D possibly matching TRBD1 (5 bases). Germline CDR1 and CDR2: SGHAT and FQNNGV. This CDR3 is built from 13 residues. V gave up 5 bases and J gave up 3 bases, with 10 bases separating them. This CDR3 is CASSPGGDYGYTF. The DNA for the CDR3 is TGTGCCAGCAGCCCGGGAGGGGACTATGGCTACACCTTC.

The chain is built from TRBV5-1 and TRBJ1-3; 7 bases agree with TRBD1. The CDR3 loop spans 16 amino acids. The V gene end was trimmed by 1 base and the J gene end by 1 base; junction bases not matched to a gene: 5. Per the germline V gene, CDR1 is SGHRS and CDR2 is YFSETQ. CDR3: CASSLMGQSSGNTIYF. CDR3 coding DNA: TGCGCCAGCAGCTTGATGGGACAGAGTTCTGGAAACACCATATATTTT.